These T cell receptor beta chains were read from a single sample in a study of T cell repertoires in cytomegalovirus infection. Which antigens these TCRs recognize remains unknown. TCRdb re-called the reads with MiXCR, one entry per CDR3 protein. The profile shows fewer than 1,000,000 distinct CDR3 sequences, roughly 30% of them singletons. This material consisted of cultured CD8+ T cells from PBMCs, taken from culture after CMV antigen stimulation. All receptors come from a human donor in good health (CMV status not recorded). Some clones in this sample may be carry-over from other donors' samples. Both conserved end residues are part of each CDR3. D genes are given only for firm matches. Clone size appears in some rows only: once, few, many, or a class for an expanded clone.

abundance	v_gene	j_gene	d_gene	CDR3aa	CDR3nt
NA	TRBV29-1	TRBJ1-1	TRBD1	CSVRTGGMNTEAFF	TGCAGCGTGAGGACAGGGGGGATGAACACTGAAGCTTTCTTT
many	TRBV12-3/TRBV12-4	TRBJ2-2	TRBD1	CASSLEGATGELFF	TGTGCCAGCAGTTTAGAGGGGGCAACCGGGGAGCTGTTTTTT
NA	TRBV27	TRBJ1-2	NA	CASRHGGAGYTF	TGTGCCAGCAGGCATGGTGGTGCTGGCTACACCTTC
NA	TRBV19	TRBJ1-3	TRBD1	CASTEDRHSGNTIYF	TGTGCCAGTACCGAGGACAGGCACTCTGGAAACACCATATATTTT
NA	TRBV20-1	TRBJ1-1	NA	CSCSGAVPEAFF	TGCAGTTGCTCAGGGGCAGTTCCTGAAGCTTTCTTT
many	TRBV27	TRBJ2-1	NA	CASSLGGPEQFF	TGTGCCAGCAGTTTAGGGGGGCCCGAGCAGTTCTTC
few	TRBV20-1	TRBJ2-1	NA	CSARLWRGLLDEQFF	TGCAGTGCTAGGCTTTGGCGGGGCCTGCTCGATGAGCAGTTCTTC
NA	TRBV12-3/TRBV12-4	TRBJ1-2	NA	CASEQEAGAGYTF	TGTGCCAGCGAACAGGAGGCAGGGGCTGGCTACACCTTC
NA	TRBV19	TRBJ1-5	NA	CASSRDTVQPQHF	TGTGCCAGTAGTAGGGACACCGTACAGCCCCAGCATTTT
NA	TRBV7-6	TRBJ1-1	TRBD1	CASSARDSGTEAFF	TGTGCCAGCAGCGCCCGGGACAGTGGCACTGAAGCTTTCTTT
few	TRBV6-6	TRBJ2-2	NA	CASSYSKSGNTGELFF	TGTGCCAGCAGTTACTCGAAATCGGGGAACACCGGGGAGCTGTTTTTT
NA	TRBV3-1	TRBJ1-2	NA	CASSQDGGPNYGYTF	TGTGCCAGCAGCCAAGATGGGGGTCCAAACTATGGCTACACCTTC
few	TRBV6-1	TRBJ2-5	NA	CASTPGLTMRETQYF	TGTGCCAGCACCCCCGGACTTACAATGCGAGAGACCCAGTACTTC
few	TRBV27	TRBJ2-1	TRBD1	CASTLEGGRNEQFF	TGTGCCAGCACCTTGGAAGGGGGCAGGAATGAGCAGTTCTTC
few	TRBV18	TRBJ1-1	NA	CASSPRNLGAMNTEAFF	TGTGCCAGCTCACCCCGGAATCTGGGTGCCATGAACACTGAAGCTTTCTTT
few	TRBV27	TRBJ1-2	NA	CASSLSPGQNYGYTF	TGTGCCAGCAGTTTATCACCCGGACAGAACTATGGCTACACCTTC
NA	TRBV13	TRBJ2-1	TRBD2	CASSRRGGNEQFF	TGTGCCAGCAGCCGGCGGGGGGGGAATGAGCAGTTCTTC
NA	TRBV24-1	TRBJ2-1	NA	CATSEDYGNEQFF	TGTGCCACCAGTGAGGACTACGGGAATGAGCAGTTCTTC
few	TRBV27	TRBJ1-6	NA	CASSLQPGPKSPLHF	TGTGCCAGCAGTCTCCAGCCAGGGCCAAAATCACCCCTCCACTTT
few	TRBV24-1	TRBJ2-6	NA	CAPESHGPILGGIFSGANVLTF	TGTGCCCCCGAGTCCCACGGTCCGATACTCGGGGGAATCTTCTCTGGGGCCAACGTCCTGACTTTC
NA	TRBV28	TRBJ2-6	NA	CASIGGPGANVLTF	TGTGCCAGCATTGGGGGGCCCGGGGCCAACGTCCTGACTTTC
many	TRBV28	TRBJ1-2	TRBD1	CASSRGTAFLDNYGYTF	TGTGCCAGCAGTCGTGGGACAGCCTTCTTGGATAACTATGGCTACACCTTC
NA	TRBV7-4	TRBJ1-1	TRBD1	CASSLKGTGGNTVAFF	TGTGCCAGCAGCTTAAAGGGGACAGGGGGAAACACTGTAGCTTTCTTT
NA	TRBV6-2/TRBV6-3	TRBJ1-3	NA	CASMTSGNTIYF	TGTGCCAGCATGACCTCTGGAAACACCATATATTTT
NA	TRBV27	TRBJ2-3	NA	CASSLYPETQGSTDTQYF	TGTGCCAGCAGTTTATATCCCGAGACACAGGGTAGCACAGATACGCAGTATTTT
NA	TRBV18	TRBJ2-7	NA	CASSTPRRDFYEQYF	TGTGCCAGCTCAACACCCCGTCGGGATTTCTACGAGCAGTACTTC
NA	TRBV7-8	TRBJ1-2	NA	CASSLFKELNGYTF	TGTGCCAGCAGCTTATTCAAGGAATTGAATGGCTACACCTTC
NA	TRBV4-1	TRBJ2-1	NA	CASSQGRGGEDNEQFF	TGCGCCAGCAGCCAAGGCAGGGGGGGCGAGGACAATGAGCAGTTCTTC